The text below deals with one T cell receptor beta chain. Its antigen is unknown. The data were taken from a study of T cell responses to AZD1222 COVID-19 vaccine. Using immunoSEQ multiplex PCR, the repertoire was profiled, and TCRdb retains in-frame clones only, with some absent. Of more than 50,000 clones listed, 89% are singletons. General observations from the study: With two AZD1222 doses given, Spike-specific TCR breadth and depth both rose.

The receptor's source is an adult in good health. The source material was peripheral blood, sampled on day 0 of AZD1222 vaccination.

This CDR3 reads CASGDRGETQYF. CDR3 DNA sequence: TGTGCCAGTGGAGACAGGGGGGAGACCCAGTACTTC. The chain has TRBV19 and TRBJ2-5; 9 bases agree with TRBD1. This CDR3 comprises 12 residues. After removal of 8 bases from V and 5 bases from J, the junction contained 3 bases not matched to a gene. Germline loops: CDR1 LNHDA, CDR2 SQIVND (reference sequence). Drawing the rest from reference TRBV19 and TRBJ2-5, the complete variable domain is DGGITQSPKYLFRKEGQNVTLSCEQNLNHDAMYWYRQDPGQGLRLIYYSQIVNDFQKGDIAEGYSVSREKKESFPLTVTSAQKNPTAFYLCASGDRGETQYFGPGTRLLVL.